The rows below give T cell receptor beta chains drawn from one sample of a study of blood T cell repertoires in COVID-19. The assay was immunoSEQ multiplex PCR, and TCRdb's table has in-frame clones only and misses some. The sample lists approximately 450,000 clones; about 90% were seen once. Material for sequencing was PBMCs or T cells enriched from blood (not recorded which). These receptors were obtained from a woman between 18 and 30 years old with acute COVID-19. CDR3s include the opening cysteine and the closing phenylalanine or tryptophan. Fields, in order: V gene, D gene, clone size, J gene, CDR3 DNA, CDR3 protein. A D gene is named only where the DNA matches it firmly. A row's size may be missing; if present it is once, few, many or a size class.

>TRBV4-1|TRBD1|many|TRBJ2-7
TGCGCCAGCAGCCAAGATCTAGGGGACAGGACGTACGAGCAGTACTTC
CASSQDLGDRTYEQYF
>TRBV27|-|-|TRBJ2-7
TGTGCCAGCAGCTCCCAGGGCGGGGCCTACGAGCAGTACTTC
CASSSQGGAYEQYF
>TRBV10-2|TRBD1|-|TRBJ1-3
TGCGCCAGCAGTGAGTCGAAGCAGGGGGCCTCTGGAAACACCATATATTTT
CASSESKQGASGNTIYF
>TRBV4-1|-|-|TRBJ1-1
TGCGCCAGCAGCCCATACAGGGAGAATACTGAAGCTTTCTTT
CASSPYRENTEAFF
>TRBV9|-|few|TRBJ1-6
TGTGCCAGCAGCCCCTTTTACAGCCTTAAACAGACCAATTCACCCCTCCACTTT
CASSPFYSLKQTNSPLHF
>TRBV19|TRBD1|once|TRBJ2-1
TGTGCCAGTAAGTTTCAGGGGGCCGTAAATGAGCAGTTCTTC
CASKFQGAVNEQFF
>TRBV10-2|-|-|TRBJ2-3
TGCGCCAGCAGTGCTAGCACAGATACGCAGTATTTT
CASSASTDTQYF
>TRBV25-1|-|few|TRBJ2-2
TGTGCCAGCAGTGAATACCTACCGGGAAGTAAAGGGGAGCTGTTTTTT
CASSEYLPGSKGELFF
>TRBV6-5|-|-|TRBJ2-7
TGTGCCAGCAGTTACGGTCAGGCCGAGCAGTACTTC
CASSYGQAEQYF
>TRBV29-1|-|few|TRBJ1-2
TGCAGCGTCCCCGGAGGGCAGGGTGGCTACACCTTC
CSVPGGQGGYTF
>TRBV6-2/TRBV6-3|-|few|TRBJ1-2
TGTGCCAGCAGTTACCGCGATAGCTATGGCTACACCTTC
CASSYRDSYGYTF
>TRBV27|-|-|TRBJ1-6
TGTGCCAGCAGTATAGACGGGAATAATTCACCCCTCCACTTT
CASSIDGNNSPLHF
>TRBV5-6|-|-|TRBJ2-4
TGTGCCAGCGGAGGGGCCAAAAACATTCAGTACTTC
CASGGAKNIQYF
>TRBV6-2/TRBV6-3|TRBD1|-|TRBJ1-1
TGTGCCAGCAGTTCATATCTAAGGACAGGCATGAACACTGAAGCTTTCTTT
CASSSYLRTGMNTEAFF
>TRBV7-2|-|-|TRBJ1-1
TGTGCCAGCAGCTGGGCACGGGGTGACACTGAAGCTTTCTTT
CASSWARGDTEAFF
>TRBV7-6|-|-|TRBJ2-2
TGTGCCAGCAGCTCAACTCCCGGGACACCGAACACCGGGGAGCTGTTTTTT
CASSSTPGTPNTGELFF
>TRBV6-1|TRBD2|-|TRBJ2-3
TGTGCCAGCAGTGAATTTCGAGCGGGGGCTGGGACAGATACGCAGTATTTT
CASSEFRAGAGTDTQYF
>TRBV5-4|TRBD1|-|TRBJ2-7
TGTGCCAGCAGCTTGGGTGGGACAGGCTCCTACGAGCAGTACTTC
CASSLGGTGSYEQYF
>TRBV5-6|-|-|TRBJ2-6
TGTGCCAGCAGCTTCGAGTTGTTTGGGGCCAACGTCCTGACTTTC
CASSFELFGANVLTF
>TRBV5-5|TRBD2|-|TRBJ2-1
TGTGCCAGCAGCACGGGACTAGCGGGAGGAGCCTCCTACAATGAGCAGTTCTTC
CASSTGLAGGASYNEQFF
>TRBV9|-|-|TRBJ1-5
TGTGCCAGCAGCGGCCAGGCTGACAATCAGCCCCAGCATTTT
CASSGQADNQPQHF
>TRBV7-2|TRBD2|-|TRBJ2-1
TGTGCCAGCAGCTTACTAGCGGGAGGAAGGAACAATGAGCAGTTCTTC
CASSLLAGGRNNEQFF
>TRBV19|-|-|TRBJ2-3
TGTGCCAGTACCCCTGGGGGCGGTACAGATACGCAGTATTTT
CASTPGGGTDTQYF
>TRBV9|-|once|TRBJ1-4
TGTGCCAGCAGCGGATCAGGACAGTTTAATGAAAAACTGTTTTTT
CASSGSGQFNEKLFF
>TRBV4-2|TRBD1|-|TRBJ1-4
TGTGCCAGCAGCACACGGACAGGGGGAAGAGTATCGCATGAAAAACTGTTTTTT
CASSTRTGGRVSHEKLFF
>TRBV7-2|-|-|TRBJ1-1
TGTGCCAGCAGCCTTGAATGGGGGGACGATGAAGCTTTCTTT
CASSLEWGDDEAFF
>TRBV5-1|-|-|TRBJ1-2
TGCGCCAGCAGCTTGGACAGTTCTGCGGGTGGCTACACCTTC
CASSLDSSAGGYTF
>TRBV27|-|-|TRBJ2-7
TGTGCCAGCAGATACAGGGTTCGGGAGCAGTACTTC
CASRYRVREQYF
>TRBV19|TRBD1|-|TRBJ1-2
TGTGCCAGTAGTATCCGTACGTCCGGGACAGGGGTCTATGGCTACACCTTC
CASSIRTSGTGVYGYTF
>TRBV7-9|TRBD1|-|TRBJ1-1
TGTGCCAGCAGCTTGTCCGGGACAGGGGGCTCATTGAACACTGAAGCTTTCTTT
CASSLSGTGGSLNTEAFF
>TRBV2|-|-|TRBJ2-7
TGTGCCAGCAGTGAAAGAGGTTACGAGCAGTACTTC
CASSERGYEQYF
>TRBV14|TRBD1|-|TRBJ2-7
TGTGCCAGCAGCACACCCGGACAGGGTACCTACGAGCAGTACTTC
CASSTPGQGTYEQYF
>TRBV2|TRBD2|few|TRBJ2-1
TGTGCCAGCAGTGAAGGACTAGCGGGGGGCCATGAGCAGTTCTTC
CASSEGLAGGHEQFF
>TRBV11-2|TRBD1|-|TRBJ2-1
TGTGCCAGCAGCCCAGACAGGGGCTCCTACAATGAGCAGTTCTTC
CASSPDRGSYNEQFF
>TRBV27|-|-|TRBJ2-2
TGTGCCAGCAGACTCCAGGGTGGCGGGGAGCTGTTTTTT
CASRLQGGGELFF
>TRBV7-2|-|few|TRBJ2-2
TGTGCCAGCAGCCGGCCAGGGTTGACCGGGGAGCTGTTTTTT
CASSRPGLTGELFF
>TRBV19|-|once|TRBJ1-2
TGTGCCAGTAACGCCCTATGGCAGGACGGGATCGGCTACACCTTC
CASNALWQDGIGYTF
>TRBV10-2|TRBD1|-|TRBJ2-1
TGCGCCAGCAGCGCGGGACAGGGAAACAATGAGCAGTTCTTC
CASSAGQGNNEQFF